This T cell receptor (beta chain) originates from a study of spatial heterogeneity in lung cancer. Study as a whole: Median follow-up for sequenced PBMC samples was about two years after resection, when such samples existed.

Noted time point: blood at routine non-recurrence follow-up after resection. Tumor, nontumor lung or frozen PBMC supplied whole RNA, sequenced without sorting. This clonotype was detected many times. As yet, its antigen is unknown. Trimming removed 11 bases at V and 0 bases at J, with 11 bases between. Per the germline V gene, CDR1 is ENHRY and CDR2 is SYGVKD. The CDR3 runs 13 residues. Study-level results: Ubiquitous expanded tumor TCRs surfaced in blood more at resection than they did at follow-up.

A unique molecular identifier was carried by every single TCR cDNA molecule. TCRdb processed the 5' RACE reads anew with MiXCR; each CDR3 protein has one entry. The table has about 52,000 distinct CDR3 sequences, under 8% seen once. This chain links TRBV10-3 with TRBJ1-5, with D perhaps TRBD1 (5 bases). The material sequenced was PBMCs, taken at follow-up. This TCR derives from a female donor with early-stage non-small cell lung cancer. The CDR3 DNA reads TGTGCCGTTGGGACCGATAGCAATCAGCCCCAGCATTTT. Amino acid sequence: CAVGTDSNQPQHF.